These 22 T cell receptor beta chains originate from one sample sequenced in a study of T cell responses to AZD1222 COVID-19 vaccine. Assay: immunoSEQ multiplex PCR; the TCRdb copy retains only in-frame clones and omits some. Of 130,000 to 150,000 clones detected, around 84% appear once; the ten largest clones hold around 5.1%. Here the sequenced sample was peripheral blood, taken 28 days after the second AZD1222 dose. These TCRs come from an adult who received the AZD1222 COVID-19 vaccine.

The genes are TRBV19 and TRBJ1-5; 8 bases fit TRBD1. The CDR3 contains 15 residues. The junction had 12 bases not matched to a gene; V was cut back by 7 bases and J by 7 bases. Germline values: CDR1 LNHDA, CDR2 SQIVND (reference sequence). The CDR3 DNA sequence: TGTGCCAGTACTAATCTCGGGACAGGAGGCCAGCCCCAGCATTTT. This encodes CASTNLGTGGQPQHF.

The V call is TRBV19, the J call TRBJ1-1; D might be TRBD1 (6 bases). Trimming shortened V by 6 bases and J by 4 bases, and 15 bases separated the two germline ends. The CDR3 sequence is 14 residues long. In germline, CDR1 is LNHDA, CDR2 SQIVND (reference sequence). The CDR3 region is CASSPGEGVTEAFF. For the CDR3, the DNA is TGTGCCAGTAGCCCCGGGGAGGGGGTCACTGAAGCTTTCTTT.

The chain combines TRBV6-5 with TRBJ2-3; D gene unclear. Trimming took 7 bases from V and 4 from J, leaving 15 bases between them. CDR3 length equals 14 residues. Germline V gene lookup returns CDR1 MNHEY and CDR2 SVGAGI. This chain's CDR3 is CASTPSGTADTQYF. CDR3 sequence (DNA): TGTGCCAGCACACCTAGTGGCACAGCAGATACGCAGTATTTT.

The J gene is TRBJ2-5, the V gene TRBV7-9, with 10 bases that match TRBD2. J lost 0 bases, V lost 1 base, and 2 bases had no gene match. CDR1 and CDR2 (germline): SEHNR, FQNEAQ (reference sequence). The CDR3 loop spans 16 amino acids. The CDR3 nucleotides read TGTGCCAGCAGCTTAGGGCTAGCGGGAGACCAAGAGACCCAGTACTTC. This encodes CASSLGLAGDQETQYF.

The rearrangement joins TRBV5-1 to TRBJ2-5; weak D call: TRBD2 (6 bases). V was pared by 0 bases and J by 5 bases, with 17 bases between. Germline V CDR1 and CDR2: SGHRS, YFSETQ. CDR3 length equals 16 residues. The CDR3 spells CASSLGRGAPEETQYF. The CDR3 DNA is TGCGCCAGCAGCTTGGGACGCGGGGCCCCGGAGGAGACCCAGTACTTC.

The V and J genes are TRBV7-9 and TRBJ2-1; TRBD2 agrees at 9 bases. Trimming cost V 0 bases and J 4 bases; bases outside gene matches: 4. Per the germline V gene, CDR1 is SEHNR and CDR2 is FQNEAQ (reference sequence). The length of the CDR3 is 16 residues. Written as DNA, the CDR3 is TGTGCCAGCAGCTTAGCTGGGCTAGCGGGGTACAATGAGCAGTTCTTC. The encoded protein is CASSLAGLAGYNEQFF.

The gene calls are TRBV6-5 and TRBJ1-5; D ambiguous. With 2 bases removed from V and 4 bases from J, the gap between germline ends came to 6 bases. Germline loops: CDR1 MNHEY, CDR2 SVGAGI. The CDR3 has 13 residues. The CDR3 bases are TGTGCCAGCAGTTACGGCCCGAATCAGCCCCAGCATTTT. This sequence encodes CASSYGPNQPQHF.

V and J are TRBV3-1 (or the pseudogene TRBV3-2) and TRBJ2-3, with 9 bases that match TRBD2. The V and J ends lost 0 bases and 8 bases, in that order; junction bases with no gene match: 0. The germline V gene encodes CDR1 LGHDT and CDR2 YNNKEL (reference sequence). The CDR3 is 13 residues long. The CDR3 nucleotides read TGTGCCAGCAGCCAAGAGCGGGAGGGTACGCAGTATTTT. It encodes CASSQEREGTQYF.

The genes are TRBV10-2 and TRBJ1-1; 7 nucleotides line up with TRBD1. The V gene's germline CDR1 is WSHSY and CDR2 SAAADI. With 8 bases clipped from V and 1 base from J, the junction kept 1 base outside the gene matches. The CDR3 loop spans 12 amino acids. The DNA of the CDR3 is TGCGCCAGCCGGACAGGGAACACTGAAGCTTTCTTT. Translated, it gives CASRTGNTEAFF.

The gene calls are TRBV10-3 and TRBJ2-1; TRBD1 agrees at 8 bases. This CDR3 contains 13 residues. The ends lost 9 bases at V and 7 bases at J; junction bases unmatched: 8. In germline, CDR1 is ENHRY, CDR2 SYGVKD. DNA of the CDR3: TGTGCCATTACCGGGACAGGCGGGAATGAGCAGTTCTTC. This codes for CAITGTGGNEQFF.

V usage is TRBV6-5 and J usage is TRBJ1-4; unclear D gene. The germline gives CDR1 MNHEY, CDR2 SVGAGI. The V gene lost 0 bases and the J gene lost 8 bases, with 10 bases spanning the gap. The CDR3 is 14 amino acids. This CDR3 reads CASSYSPEGEKLFF. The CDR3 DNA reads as TGTGCCAGCAGTTACTCGCCGGAAGGCGAAAAACTGTTTTTT.

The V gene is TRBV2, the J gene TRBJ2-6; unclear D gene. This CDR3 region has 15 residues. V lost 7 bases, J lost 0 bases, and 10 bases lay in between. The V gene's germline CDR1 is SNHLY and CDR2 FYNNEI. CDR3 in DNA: TGTGCCAGCACTCCGGAAAACTCTGGGGCCAACGTCCTGACTTTC. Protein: CASTPENSGANVLTF.

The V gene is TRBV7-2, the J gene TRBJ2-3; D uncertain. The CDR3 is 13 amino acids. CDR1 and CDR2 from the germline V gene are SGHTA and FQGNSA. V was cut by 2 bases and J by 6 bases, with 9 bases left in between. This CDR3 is CASSLSARDTQYF. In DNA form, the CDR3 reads TGTGCCAGCAGCTTAAGCGCTAGGGATACGCAGTATTTT.

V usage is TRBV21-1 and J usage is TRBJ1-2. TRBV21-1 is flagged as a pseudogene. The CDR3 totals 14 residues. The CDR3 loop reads CASSPTGRNYGYTF. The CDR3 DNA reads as TGTGCCAGCAGCCCTACCGGACGGAACTATGGCTACACCTTC.

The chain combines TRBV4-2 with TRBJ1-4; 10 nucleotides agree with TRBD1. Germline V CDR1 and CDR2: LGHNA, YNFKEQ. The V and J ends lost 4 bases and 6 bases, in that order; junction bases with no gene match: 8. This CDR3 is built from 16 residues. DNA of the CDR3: TGTGCCAGCAGCCCGGACGCGACAGGGGGCGATGAAAAACTGTTTTTT. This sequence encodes CASSPDATGGDEKLFF.

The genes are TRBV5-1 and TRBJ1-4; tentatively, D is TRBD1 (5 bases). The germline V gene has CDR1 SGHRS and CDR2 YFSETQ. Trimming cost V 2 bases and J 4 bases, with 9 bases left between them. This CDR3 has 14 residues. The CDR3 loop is CASSFGAVNEKLFF. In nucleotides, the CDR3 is TGCGCCAGCAGCTTTGGGGCGGTTAATGAAAAACTGTTTTTT.

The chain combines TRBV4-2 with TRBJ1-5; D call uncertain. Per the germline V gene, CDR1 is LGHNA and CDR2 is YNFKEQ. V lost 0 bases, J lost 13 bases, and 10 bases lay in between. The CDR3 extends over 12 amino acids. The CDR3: CASSQDGELQHF. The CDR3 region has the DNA TGTGCCAGCAGCCAAGATGGGGAACTTCAGCATTTT.

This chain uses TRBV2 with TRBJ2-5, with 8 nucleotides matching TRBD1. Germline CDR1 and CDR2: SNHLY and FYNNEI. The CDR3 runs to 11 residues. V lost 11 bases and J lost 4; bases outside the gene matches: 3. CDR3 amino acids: CAGGQGETQYF. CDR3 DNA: TGTGCCGGCGGACAGGGAGAGACCCAGTACTTC. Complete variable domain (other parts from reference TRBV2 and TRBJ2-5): EPEVTQTPSHQVTQMGQEVILRCVPISNHLYFYWYRQILGQKVEFLVSFYNNEISEKSEIFDDQFSVERPDGSNFTLKIRSTKLEDSAMYFCAGGQGETQYFGPGTRLLVL.

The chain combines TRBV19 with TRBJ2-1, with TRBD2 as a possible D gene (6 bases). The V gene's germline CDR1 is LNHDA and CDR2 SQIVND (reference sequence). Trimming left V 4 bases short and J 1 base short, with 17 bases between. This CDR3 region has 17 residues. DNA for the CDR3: TGTGCCAGTAGTAAACACCCCGGGACTGATTCCTACAATGAGCAGTTCTTC. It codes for CASSKHPGTDSYNEQFF.

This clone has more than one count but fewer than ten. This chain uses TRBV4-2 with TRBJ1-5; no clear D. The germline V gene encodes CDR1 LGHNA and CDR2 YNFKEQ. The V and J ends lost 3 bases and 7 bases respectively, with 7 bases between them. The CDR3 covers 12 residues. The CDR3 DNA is TGTGCCAGCAGCCAGGGGTCCCAGCCCCAGCATTTT. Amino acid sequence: CASSQGSQPQHF.

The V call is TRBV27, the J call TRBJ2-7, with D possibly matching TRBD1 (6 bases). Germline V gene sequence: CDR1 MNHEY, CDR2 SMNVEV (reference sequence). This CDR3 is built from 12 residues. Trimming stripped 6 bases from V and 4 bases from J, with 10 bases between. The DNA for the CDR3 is TGTGCCAGCAGCCCAACAGGGTACGAGCAGTACTTC. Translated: CASSPTGYEQYF.

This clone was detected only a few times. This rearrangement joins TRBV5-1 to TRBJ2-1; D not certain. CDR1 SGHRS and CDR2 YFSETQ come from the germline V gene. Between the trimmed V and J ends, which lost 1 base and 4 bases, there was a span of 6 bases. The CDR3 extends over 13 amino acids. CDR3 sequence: CASSLSLYNEQFF. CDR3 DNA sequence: TGCGCCAGCAGCTTGTCCCTATACAATGAGCAGTTCTTC.